Listed below are T cell receptor beta chains from one sample, sequenced in a study of blood T cells in healthy people across ages. TCRdb processed the 5' RACE reads anew with MiXCR; each CDR3 protein has one entry. Seen here are over 700,000 distinct CDR3 sequences, approximately 25% observed once, and the top ten hold 8% to 10%. These data were also reused for a study on T cells of mothers and their children.

Material for sequencing was blood. These receptors were taken from a boy aged 5-17 years in good health. The CDR3 runs from the conserved cysteine through the conserved F or W. D genes are given only for firm matches. Not every row has a clone size; where given, it reads once, few, many or a size class.

clone size	V gene	D gene	J gene	CDR3 DNA	CDR3 protein
-	TRBV5-1	-	TRBJ2-6	TGCGCCAGCAGCCCGGGCCCATCCTCTGGGGCCAACGTCCTGACTTTC	CASSPGPSSGANVLTF
-	TRBV25-1	-	TRBJ2-5	TGTGCCAGCGGCATAATGTACCAAGAGACCCAGTACTTC	CASGIMYQETQYF
few	TRBV9	-	TRBJ2-5	TGTGCCAGCAGCGTTACCCGAGGACAGCACCAAGAGACCCAGTACTTC	CASSVTRGQHQETQYF
-	TRBV6-2/TRBV6-3	-	TRBJ2-7	TGTGCCAGCCTGCAAGCTTCCACCTACGAGCAGTACTTC	CASLQASTYEQYF
few	TRBV2	TRBD2	TRBJ2-7	TGTGCCAGCAATCCGACTAGCGGCTCCTACGAGCAGTACTTC	CASNPTSGSYEQYF
few	TRBV20-1	-	TRBJ1-2	TGCAGTGCTAGAGATGGGGGAGTCTATGGCTACACCTTC	CSARDGGVYGYTF
-	TRBV7-9	TRBD2	TRBJ2-1	TGTGCCAGCGCGGGACTAGCCTACAATGAGCAGTTCTTC	CASAGLAYNEQFF
-	TRBV4-1	TRBD1	TRBJ2-1	TGCGCCAGCAGCCAGACGACAGGGGAGGTTGTTAGCCGGCAGTTCTTC	CASSQTTGEVVSRQFF
-	TRBV20-1	TRBD2	TRBJ2-5	TGCAGTGCCCAGACTAGCGGGAGAGGCGAGACCCAGTACTTC	CSAQTSGRGETQYF
-	TRBV7-9	TRBD1	TRBJ1-2	TGTGCCAGCAGTTGGATAGACAGGGAAAATGGCTACACCTTC	CASSWIDRENGYTF
-	TRBV7-8	TRBD2	TRBJ2-3	TGTGCCAGCAGCTTAGAGGAGCGGGGGTTGTTCGGAGATACGCAGTATTTT	CASSLEERGLFGDTQYF
once	TRBV4-2	TRBD2	TRBJ2-1	TGTGCCAGCAGCCAAGAGTCTGGCGGGGGGCCAACCTACAATGAGCAGTTCTTC	CASSQESGGGPTYNEQFF
-	TRBV10-3	-	TRBJ2-3	TGTGCCGCCGGGACCCCCACAGATACGCAGTATTTT	CAAGTPTDTQYF
few	TRBV7-2	-	TRBJ2-5	TGTGCCAGCAGCCCCCCTCAGGGGCTGTACCAAGAGACCCAGTACTTC	CASSPPQGLYQETQYF
-	TRBV5-6	TRBD2	TRBJ2-1	TGTGCCAGCAGCACAGCGGGAGCCCATTACAATGAGCAGTTCTTC	CASSTAGAHYNEQFF
few	TRBV10-3	-	TRBJ2-3	TGTGCCATCAGGACAGCAGATACGCAGTATTTT	CAIRTADTQYF
-	TRBV29-1	-	TRBJ2-2	TGCAGCGCGGCCGTGGCAGCGAACACCGGGGAGCTGTTTTTT	CSAAVAANTGELFF
many	TRBV24-1	-	TRBJ2-5	TGTGCCACCAGTGATTTGTCAGAGACCCAGTACTTC	CATSDLSETQYF
-	TRBV13	-	TRBJ2-7	TGTGCCAGCAACTTACTCTCGCCGGGACATCTCTACGAGCAGTACTTC	CASNLLSPGHLYEQYF
few	TRBV9	TRBD2	TRBJ2-2	TGTGCCAGCAGCGGGAGGACTAGCGCAGCGAACACCGGGGAGCTGTTTTTT	CASSGRTSAANTGELFF
-	TRBV7-2	-	TRBJ2-1	TGTGCCAGCAGCCTCTCTGGCTTGGGAGGAGTGGAGACCCAGCACTTC	CASSLSGLGGVETQHF
-	TRBV7-9	-	TRBJ1-5	TGTGCCAGCAGCAGTGGTGCAGGGATGGAGCAGCCCCAGCATTTT	CASSSGAGMEQPQHF
-	TRBV7-9	TRBD1	TRBJ2-1	TGTGCCAGCAGCTTTCCGGACAGGGGTTCTCCTTCCTACAATGAGCAGTTCTTC	CASSFPDRGSPSYNEQFF
many	TRBV9	TRBD2	TRBJ2-7	TGTGCCAGCAGCGAGGGACTAGCGGGTACCTACGAGCAGTACTTC	CASSEGLAGTYEQYF
-	TRBV11-2	-	TRBJ2-1	TGTGCCAGCAGCTTCACCACCACAGGGAACAATGAGCAGTTCTTC	CASSFTTTGNNEQFF
few	TRBV28	-	TRBJ2-7	TGTGCCAGCATTTCCGGGACTGACTCCTACGAGCAGTACTTC	CASISGTDSYEQYF
-	TRBV20-1	TRBD2	TRBJ2-5	TGCAGTGCTACCAGGGAGGGGGAGACCCAGTACTTC	CSATREGETQYF
-	TRBV19	-	TRBJ1-1	TGTGCCAGTAGTATACGACAGAGCACTGAAGCTTTCTTT	CASSIRQSTEAFF
-	TRBV29-1	TRBD2	TRBJ2-3	TGCAGCGTTAAACGGGAGGGCACAGATACGCAGTATTTT	CSVKREGTDTQYF
-	TRBV7-8	-	TRBJ2-1	TGTGCCAGCAGCTTACTCGCCGGGGGGGTCCAGGGGGGTGAGCAGTTCTTC	CASSLLAGGVQGGEQFF
-	TRBV28	-	TRBJ2-5	TGTGCCAGCAGTTTTAGGGGGGGCAGGGGTTTGGAGACCCAGTACTTC	CASSFRGGRGLETQYF
few	TRBV5-1	-	TRBJ2-3	TGCGCCGGCAGCTTGCGGGCTAGCCCCCTCACAGATACGCAGTATTTT	CAGSLRASPLTDTQYF
few	TRBV29-1	TRBD2	TRBJ2-4	TGCAGCGTGAGGGATCTAGCGGTAGGGATAGCCAAAAACATTCAGTACTTC	CSVRDLAVGIAKNIQYF
-	TRBV7-8	-	TRBJ2-5	TGTGCCAGCAGGCAGAGCGAAGTCCAGCCCCAGTACTTC	CASRQSEVQPQYF
-	TRBV20-1	-	TRBJ2-5	TGCAGTGCTAGGGTGACTTTGGAGACCCAGTACTTC	CSARVTLETQYF
-	TRBV5-1	-	TRBJ2-2	TGCGCCAGCAGTTCTCGAAGGGATACCGGGGAGCTGTTTTTT	CASSSRRDTGELFF
-	TRBV4-3	-	TRBJ2-7	TGCGCCAGCAGCCCCGGCGCACAACCCTACGAGCAGTACTTC	CASSPGAQPYEQYF
-	TRBV5-1	TRBD1	TRBJ1-2	TGCGCCAGCAGCCCCTCCGGGACAGGGTTGTGGTATGGCTACACCTTC	CASSPSGTGLWYGYTF
-	TRBV24-1	TRBD2	TRBJ2-3	TGTGCCACCAGTGAGGGAGGACTTGGCGGGAGAAGGACAGATACGCAGTATTTT	CATSEGGLGGRRTDTQYF
-	TRBV28	-	TRBJ2-3	TGTGCCAGCAGTCCTGGCTGGACCAACACAGATACGCAGTATTTT	CASSPGWTNTDTQYF
-	TRBV20-1	-	TRBJ1-1	TGCAGTCCTACTTCCGGCGGCCGCACTGAAGCTTTCTTT	CSPTSGGRTEAFF
-	TRBV29-1	-	TRBJ2-7	TGCAGCGCCACTGGTGAGGGGCACGAGCAGTACTTC	CSATGEGHEQYF
few	TRBV20-1	TRBD2	TRBJ2-3	TGCAGTGCGCGACTAGCGGGGGACACAGATACGCAGTATTTT	CSARLAGDTDTQYF
few	TRBV27	TRBD1	TRBJ1-6	TGTGCCAGCAGTTTATTTTCCTTCAGGGGGAATTCACCCCTCCACTTT	CASSLFSFRGNSPLHF
few	TRBV27	TRBD2	TRBJ2-1	TGTGCCAGCAGTTTGGGGAAAGCGGGAGATTACAATGAGCAGTTCTTC	CASSLGKAGDYNEQFF
-	TRBV10-3	TRBD2	TRBJ2-5	TGTGCCATCAGCCGGGGACTAGCTTTGGCGGAGACCCAGTACTTC	CAISRGLALAETQYF
-	TRBV5-1	-	TRBJ1-4	TGCGCCAGCAGTCGGCGAACCGGGACATCCGGTGAAAAACTGTTTTTT	CASSRRTGTSGEKLFF
-	TRBV2	TRBD1	TRBJ1-5	TGTGCCAGCCAGACAGGGGGTAACAATCAGCCCCAGCATTTT	CASQTGGNNQPQHF
-	TRBV27	-	TRBJ2-2	TGTGCCAGCAGTTTCGCGTTCGGGGAGCTGTTTTTT	CASSFAFGELFF
-	TRBV20-1	-	TRBJ1-4	TGCAGTGCCCCCAGGGAGGGGGATCTGGAAAAACTGTTTTTT	CSAPREGDLEKLFF
-	TRBV27	TRBD2	TRBJ2-7	TGTGCCAGCAGTTTATCTAGCGGGCCATCCTACGAGCAGTACTTC	CASSLSSGPSYEQYF
-	TRBV2	-	TRBJ2-5	TGTGCCAGCACCGCGGGGCGCCAAGAGACCCAGTACTTC	CASTAGRQETQYF
-	TRBV20-1	-	TRBJ2-7	TGCAGTGCTAGACCTAGGGAGCTGGACGAGCAGTACTTC	CSARPRELDEQYF
few	TRBV11-2	-	TRBJ1-6	TGTGCCAGCAGCTCACCCCTTGCGGTACCCCTCCACTTT	CASSSPLAVPLHF